The entry that follows covers one T cell receptor (beta chain) sequence. Its antigen is not identified. The sample is drawn from a study of Ad26.COV2.S vaccination and SARS-CoV-2 variants. The treatment is: some 20 received Ad26.COV2.S at low or high dose, single or two shots; roughly 5 received placebo; per-sample allocation not given. Repertoires come from day 63 after the first vaccine or placebo injection. Its platform was an Ad26 vector, and its expressed antigen was Wuhan-strain SARS-CoV-2 spike. Using immunoSEQ multiplex PCR, the repertoire was profiled, and TCRdb retains in-frame clones only, with some absent. The profile shows roughly 700,000 clones, more than 80% of them singletons. Study conclusions and caveats: The TCR breadth and depth analyses may have produced an underestimate of total T cell responses.

V shed 0 bases and J shed 6 bases, with 14 bases lying between them. Germline CDR1 is GTSNPN and CDR2 is SVGIG (reference sequence). The CDR3 extends over 14 amino acids. V usage is TRBV30 and J usage is TRBJ2-5, with D maybe TRBD2 (6 bases). This TCR was recovered from a person between 18 and 59 years old who received the Ad26.COV2.S COVID-19 vaccine or a placebo. This sample comprised peripheral blood, obtained in a trial of Ad26.COV2.S vaccine versus placebo. CDR3 loop: CAWSVGGIGKTQYF. The DNA for the CDR3 is TGTGCCTGGAGTGTCGGGGGAATCGGGAAGACCCAGTACTTC.